The present TCR beta chain was sequenced within a study of blood T cell repertoires in COVID-19. This clone was recorded once. This table comes from immunoSEQ multiplex PCR, and its TCRdb copy is limited to in-frame clones, with some not included. The top ten clones hold 0.8% to 1% of a sample with 200,000 to 250,000 clones, around 90% of them seen once. The CDR3 length is 20 residues. Germline-derived CDR1 and CDR2 are LGHDT and YNNKEL (reference sequence). With 0 bases clipped from V and 3 bases from J, the junction kept 12 bases outside the gene matches. The chain links TRBV3-1 (or the pseudogene TRBV3-2) to TRBJ2-1, with TRBD2 matching 12 bases. The TCR originated in a man aged 55 to 70 with COVID-19, enrolled during active disease. The source material was peripheral blood. CDR3: CASSQEFPGRLAGVYNEQFF. As DNA, the CDR3 is TGTGCCAGCAGCCAAGAATTCCCAGGTAGACTAGCGGGGGTCTACAATGAGCAGTTCTTC.